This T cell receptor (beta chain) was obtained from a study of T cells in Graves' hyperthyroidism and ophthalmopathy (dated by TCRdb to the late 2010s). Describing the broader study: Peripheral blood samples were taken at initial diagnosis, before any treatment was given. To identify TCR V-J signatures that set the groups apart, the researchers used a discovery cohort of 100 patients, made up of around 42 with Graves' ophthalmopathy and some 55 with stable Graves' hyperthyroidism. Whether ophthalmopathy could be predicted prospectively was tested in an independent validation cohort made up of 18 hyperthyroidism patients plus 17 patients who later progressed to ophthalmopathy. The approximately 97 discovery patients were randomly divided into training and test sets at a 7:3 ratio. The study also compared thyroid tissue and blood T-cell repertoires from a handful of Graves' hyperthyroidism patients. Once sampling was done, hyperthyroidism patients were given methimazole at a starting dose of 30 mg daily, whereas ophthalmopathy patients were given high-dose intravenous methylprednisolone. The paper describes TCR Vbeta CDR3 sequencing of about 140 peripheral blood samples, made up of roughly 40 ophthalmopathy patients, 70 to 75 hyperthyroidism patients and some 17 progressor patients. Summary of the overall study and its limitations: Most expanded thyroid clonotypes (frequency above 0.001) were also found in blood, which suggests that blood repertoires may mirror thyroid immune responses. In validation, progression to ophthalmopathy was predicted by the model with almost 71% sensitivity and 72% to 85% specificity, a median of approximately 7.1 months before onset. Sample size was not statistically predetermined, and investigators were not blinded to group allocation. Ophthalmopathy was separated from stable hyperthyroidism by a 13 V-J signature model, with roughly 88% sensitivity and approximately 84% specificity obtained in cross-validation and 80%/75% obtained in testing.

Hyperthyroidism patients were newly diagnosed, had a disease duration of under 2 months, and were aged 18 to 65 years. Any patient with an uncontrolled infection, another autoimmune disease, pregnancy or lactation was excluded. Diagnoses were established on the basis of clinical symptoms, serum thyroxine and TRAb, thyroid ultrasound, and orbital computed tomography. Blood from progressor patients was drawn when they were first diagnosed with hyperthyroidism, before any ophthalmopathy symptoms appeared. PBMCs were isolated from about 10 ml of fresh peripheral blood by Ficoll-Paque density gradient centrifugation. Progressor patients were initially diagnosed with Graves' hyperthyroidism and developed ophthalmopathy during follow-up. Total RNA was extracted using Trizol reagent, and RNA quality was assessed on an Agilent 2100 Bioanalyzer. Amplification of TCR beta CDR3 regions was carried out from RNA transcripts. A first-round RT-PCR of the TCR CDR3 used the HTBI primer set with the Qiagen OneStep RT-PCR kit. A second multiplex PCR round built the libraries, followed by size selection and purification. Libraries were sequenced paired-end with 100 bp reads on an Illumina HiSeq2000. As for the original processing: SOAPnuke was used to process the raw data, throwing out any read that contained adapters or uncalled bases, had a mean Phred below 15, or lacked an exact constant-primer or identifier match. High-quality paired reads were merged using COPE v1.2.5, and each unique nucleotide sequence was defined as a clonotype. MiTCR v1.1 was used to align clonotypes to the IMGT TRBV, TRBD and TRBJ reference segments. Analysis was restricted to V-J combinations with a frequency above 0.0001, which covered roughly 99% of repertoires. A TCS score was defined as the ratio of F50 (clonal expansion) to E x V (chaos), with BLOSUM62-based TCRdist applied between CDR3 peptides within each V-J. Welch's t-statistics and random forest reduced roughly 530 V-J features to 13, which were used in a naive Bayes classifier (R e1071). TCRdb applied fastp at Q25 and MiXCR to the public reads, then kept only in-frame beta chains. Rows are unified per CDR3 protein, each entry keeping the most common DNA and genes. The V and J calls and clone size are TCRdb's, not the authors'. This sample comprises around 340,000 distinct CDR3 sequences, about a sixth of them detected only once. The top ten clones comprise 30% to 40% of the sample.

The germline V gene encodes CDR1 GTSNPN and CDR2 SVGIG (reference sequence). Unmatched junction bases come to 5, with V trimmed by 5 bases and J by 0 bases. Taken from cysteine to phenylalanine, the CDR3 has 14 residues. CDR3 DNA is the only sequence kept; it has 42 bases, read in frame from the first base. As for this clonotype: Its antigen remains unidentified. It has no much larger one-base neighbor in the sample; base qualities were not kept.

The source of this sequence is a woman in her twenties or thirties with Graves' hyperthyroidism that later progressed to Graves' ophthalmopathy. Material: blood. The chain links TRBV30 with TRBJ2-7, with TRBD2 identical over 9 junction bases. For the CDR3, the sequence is CAWRTSGFSYEQYF. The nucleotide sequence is TGTGCCTGGCGCACTAGCGGGTTCTCCTACGAGCAGTACTTC.